This entry lists 6 T cell receptor beta chains sequenced from one sample in a study of T cell changes during pregnancy in multiple sclerosis. Measured with immunoSEQ multiplex PCR; TCRdb has only the in-frame clones, and not every one. Here the sample spans about 55,000 clones, over 80% being singletons. This sample comprised CD4+ T cells from peripheral blood mononuclear cells, obtained in the first trimester of pregnancy. The receptors stem from a female donor with multiple sclerosis, enrolled in a pregnancy study.

The chain recombines TRBV6-5 with TRBJ2-4; 9 nucleotides line up with TRBD1. J lost 3 bases, V lost 6 bases, and 6 bases had no gene match. Germline loops: CDR1 MNHEY, CDR2 SVGAGI. CDR3 length: 15 residues. CDR3 sequence: CASREGQGGKNIQYF. CDR3 sequence (DNA): TGTGCCAGCAGGGAGGGACAGGGTGGCAAAAACATTCAGTACTTC.

This clone was seen only a few times. The V call is TRBV29-1, the J call TRBJ1-1; D gene unclear. V was cut by 7 bases and J by 4 bases, with 16 bases left in between. The CDR3 runs to 13 residues. Germline CDR1 SQVTM, CDR2 ANQGSEA. The CDR3 here is CSARGGTVTEAFF. The DNA of the CDR3 is TGCAGCGCCCGGGGAGGTACAGTCACTGAAGCTTTCTTT.

The chain combines TRBV2 with TRBJ2-5; TRBD2 is a possible D gene (5 bases). The CDR3 contains 10 residues. V lost 8 bases to trimming and J lost 9 bases, with 10 bases between them. Germline CDR1 reads SNHLY; CDR2 reads FYNNEI. The CDR3 DNA follows: TGTGCCAGCGAAGAGGAGGCCCAGTACTTC. It encodes CASEEEAQYF. The complete variable domain, with remaining parts taken from reference TRBV2 and TRBJ2-5, reads EPEVTQTPSHQVTQMGQEVILRCVPISNHLYFYWYRQILGQKVEFLVSFYNNEISEKSEIFDDQFSVERPDGSNFTLKIRSTKLEDSAMYFCASEEEAQYFGPGTRLLVL.

The chain carries TRBV5-6 and TRBJ1-6, with D maybe TRBD1 (5 bases). Germline V gene sequence: CDR1 SGHDT, CDR2 YYEEEE. The CDR3 consists of 16 residues. V dropped 6 bases and J dropped 8 bases, with 21 bases sitting between them. The CDR3 region is CASILRNRGRDSPLHF. The CDR3 DNA reads TGTGCCAGCATCCTCCGAAACCGGGGGAGAGATTCACCCCTCCACTTT.

The chain combines TRBV29-1 with TRBJ2-3; no definite D call. Germline lookup yields CDR1 SQVTM and CDR2 ANQGSEA. CDR3 length: 11 residues. Between the trimmed V and J ends, which lost 4 bases and 3 bases, there was a span of 5 bases. The CDR3 loop is CSVVRTDTQYF. Here the CDR3 DNA reads TGCAGCGTTGTGAGGACAGATACGCAGTATTTT.

The rearrangement joins TRBV6-5 to TRBJ2-3; 7 bases map to TRBD2. Germline values: CDR1 MNHEY, CDR2 SVGAGI. Trimming removed 8 bases from V and 4 bases from J; junction bases left unmatched: 9. This CDR3 contains 14 residues. CDR3 in DNA: TGTGCCAGCCGGGGGGAACTAGGGGCAGATACGCAGTATTTT. It translates to CASRGELGADTQYF.